This TCR beta chain was sequenced for a study of control samples from healthy donors and cancer patients. Per the germline V gene, CDR1 is KGHSH and CDR2 is LQKENI. The ends were cut back, 2 bases at V and 3 bases at J, with 7 bases in the middle. There are 14 residues in the CDR3. Repertoires were generated with immunoSEQ multiplex PCR, while TCRdb's copy carries only in-frame clones and drops some. The sample contains 100,000 to 120,000 clones, 88% of which appear only once. Sequencing input: PBMCs. This TCR was recovered from a woman between 55 and 75 years old with lung cancer. The rearrangement joins TRBV18 to TRBJ1-4; no clear D gene. CDR3 residues: CASSPNRSNEKLFF. CDR3 nucleotide sequence: TGTGCCAGCTCACCAAACAGATCTAATGAAAAACTGTTTTTT.